This T cell receptor (beta chain) is drawn from a study of OX40 agonist ivuxolimab in advanced cancers. Across the whole study: Ivuxolimab doses were 0.01, 0.1, 0.3, 1.5, 3 or 10 mg/kg every 2 weeks. Whole-study findings and limits: Doses of 0.1 to 3.0 mg/kg were accompanied by clonal expansion of CD4+ and CD8+ blood T cells by week 6.

This clone appeared a single time. Antigen: not known. Sequencing used immunoSEQ multiplex PCR; TCRdb keeps in-frame clones, though not all of them. The sample yields approximately 17,000 clones, 82% seen once. Germline V gene data show CDR1 as SGHRS and CDR2 as YFSETQ. Trimming removed 2 bases from V and 4 bases from J; junction bases left unmatched: 4. The CDR3 loop spans 15 amino acids. This sample comprised CD4+ or CD8+ T cells sorted from blood, obtained in a trial of the OX40 agonist ivuxolimab. This clonotype was obtained from an adult with an advanced solid tumor such as melanoma, head and neck, liver or kidney cancer. The V gene is TRBV5-1, the J gene TRBJ2-3; 10 nucleotides match TRBD2. CDR3 coding DNA: TGCGCCAGCAGCTTCGGAGCGGGAGGGTCAGATACGCAGTATTTT. Translating gives CASSFGAGGSDTQYF.